The TCR beta chain described here comes from a study of molecular identifiers for immune sequencing clone quantification. Points from the study as a whole: Over 99% of CMV-specific effector molecules, but under 1% of naive ones, were in clones above 20 copies.

Notes on this clonotype: Its matching antigen is unknown. The junction departs from germline at one end; a sequencing error may be responsible.

TCRdb passed the PCR reads through MiXCR, listing each CDR3 protein once. The data hold around 7,700 distinct CDR3 sequences, with about 30% observed a single time. The germline V gene encodes CDR1 MNHEY and CDR2 SVGAGI. This CDR3 is 15 amino acids long. This receptor was identified in a human donor in good health. Some libraries in this study had Jurkat cell RNA spiked in. This rearrangement joins TRBV6-5 to TRBJ2-2; TRBD2 matches 11 bases. The specimen was naive CD8+ T cells from blood, with Jurkat cell RNA spiked in. Subset of the sample: FACS-sorted CD8+CD4-CCR7+CD45RA+ naive T cells. CDR3 in amino acids: CASSRTSGSAGEQFF. Here the CDR3 DNA reads TGTGCCAGCAGCAGAACTAGCGGGAGTGCCGGGGAGCAGTTTTTT.